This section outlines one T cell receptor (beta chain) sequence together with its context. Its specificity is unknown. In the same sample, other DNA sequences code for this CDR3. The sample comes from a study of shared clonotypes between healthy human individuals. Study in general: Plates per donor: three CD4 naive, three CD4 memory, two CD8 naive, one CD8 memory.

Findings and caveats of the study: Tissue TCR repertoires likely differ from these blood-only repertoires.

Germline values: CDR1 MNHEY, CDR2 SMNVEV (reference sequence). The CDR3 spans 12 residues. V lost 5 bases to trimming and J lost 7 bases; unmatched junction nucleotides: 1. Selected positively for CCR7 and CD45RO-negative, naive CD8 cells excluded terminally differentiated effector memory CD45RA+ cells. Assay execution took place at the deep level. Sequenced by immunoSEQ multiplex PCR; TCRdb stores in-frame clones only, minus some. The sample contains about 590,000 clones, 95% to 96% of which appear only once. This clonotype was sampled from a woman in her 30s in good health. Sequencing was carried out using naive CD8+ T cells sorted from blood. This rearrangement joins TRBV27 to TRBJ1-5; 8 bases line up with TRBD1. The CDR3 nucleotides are TGTGCCAGCAGTACAGGGGGGCAGCCCCAGCATTTT. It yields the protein CASSTGGQPQHF.